The 26 T cell receptor beta chains in this list originate from one sample, sequenced in a study of T cells in Graves' hyperthyroidism and ophthalmopathy. TCR beta CDR3 regions were amplified from RNA transcripts. The HTBI set primed first-round TCR CDR3 RT-PCR. TCRdb re-called the multiplex PCR reads with MiXCR, one entry per CDR3 protein. The table records about 700,000 distinct CDR3 sequences, less than 15% of them present only once. Sequenced: blood. The source of these receptors is a woman aged 18-29 years with Graves' hyperthyroidism.

This clonotype was found many times. V is TRBV13 and J is TRBJ2-1; D might be TRBD2 (5 bases). Germline V lookup: CDR1 PRHDT, CDR2 FYEKMQ (reference sequence). This CDR3 contains 14 residues. V was cut by 5 bases and J by 8 bases, with 16 bases left in between. For the CDR3, the DNA is TGTGCCAGCAGCACCCGGACGCAGAGGGATGAGCAGTTCTTC. Translation gives CASSTRTQRDEQFF.

In the case of this clonotype: Given a much more abundant clone one base away, this may be a read error. J is TRBJ2-1 and V is TRBV20-1; TRBD2 aligns across 8 bases. The germline V gene encodes CDR1 DFQATT and CDR2 SNEGSKA (reference sequence). This CDR3 is 13 amino acids long. The CDR3 region is CSAKSGRASEQSF. DNA of the CDR3: TGCAGTGCTAAATCCGGGAGGGCCAGTGAGCAGTCCTTC.

This clonotype was recorded many times. The V and J genes are TRBV7-2 and TRBJ1-5; D is possibly TRBD1 (6 bases). The length of the CDR3 is 15 residues. The germline V gene has CDR1 SGHTA and CDR2 FQGNSA. Trimming removed 4 bases from V and 7 bases from J, with 17 bases in between. The CDR3 coding sequence is TGTGCCAGCAGCTCGTCGACAGGATTTGCACAGCCCCAGCATTTT. Its translation: CASSSSTGFAQPQHF.

As to this clonotype: A read error is possible here, since a much larger clone lies one base away. V gene TRBV20-1 combines with J gene TRBJ2-1; 7 bases match TRBD2. From germline, CDR1 is DFQATT and CDR2 SNEGSKA (reference sequence). The CDR3 is 14 residues long. The CDR3 DNA reads as TGCAGTGCAAACTATGCGGGAGCATACATTGAGCAGTTCTTC. This codes for CSANYAGAYIEQFF.

A remark on this clonotype: A much larger clone is a single base away; this may be a read error. The chain joins TRBV27 to TRBJ1-4; TRBD1 agrees at 7 bases. This CDR3 has 15 residues. Germline-derived CDR1 and CDR2 are MNHEY and SMNVEV (reference sequence). With 6 bases clipped from V and 6 bases from J, the junction kept 10 bases outside the gene matches. The CDR3 sequence is CASSPGTVDDEKLFF. Written as DNA, the CDR3 is TGTGCCAGCAGCCCCGGGACAGTGGACGATGAAAAACTGTTTTTT.

The rearrangement uses TRBV12-3 or TRBV12-4 and TRBJ1-2, with a possible D match to TRBD1 (5 bases). The CDR3 has 14 residues. V lost 7 bases and J 4 bases, leaving 16 bases between the germline ends. DNA for the CDR3: TGTGCCAGCACGACCTCCGGGGCGCCCTATGGCTACACCTTC. It encodes CASTTSGAPYGYTF.

This clonotype came up many times. The chain recombines TRBV27 with TRBJ2-1; D is uncertain. Trimming removed 5 bases from V and 4 bases from J, with 15 bases in between. The CDR3 runs 15 residues. The germline gives CDR1 MNHEY, CDR2 SMNVEV (reference sequence). CDR3 sequence reads: CASSLSPERYNEQFF. The CDR3 coding sequence is TGTGCCAGCAGTCTGTCCCCAGAAAGGTACAATGAGCAGTTCTTC.

This clonotype was counted only a few times. This chain joins TRBV30 and TRBJ1-6; D gene uncertain. V shed 2 bases and J shed 5 bases, with 13 bases lying between them. Germline CDR1 is GTSNPN and CDR2 is SVGIG (reference sequence). The CDR3 is made up of 15 amino acids. The CDR3, as DNA: TGTGCCTGGAGTCCACCGGGTCTCGATAATTCACCCCTCCACTTT. It yields the protein CAWSPPGLDNSPLHF.

V and J are TRBV4-1 and TRBJ1-2; D might be TRBD1 (5 bases). The CDR3 covers 13 residues. The germline V gene has CDR1 MGHRA and CDR2 YSYEKL. The V and J ends lost 6 bases and 4 bases respectively, with 12 bases between them. The CDR3 loop is CASRHQGTYGYTF. The CDR3 DNA reads TGCGCCAGCAGGCACCAGGGCACCTATGGCTACACCTTC.

There are a few counts of this clonotype. The rearrangement links TRBV6-1 to TRBJ2-1; no firm D call. The ends were cut back, 8 bases at V and 8 bases at J, with 7 bases in the middle. The CDR3 loop spans 10 amino acids. Germline assignment: CDR1 MNHNS and CDR2 SASEGT. CDR3: CASGDYEQFF. CDR3 bases: TGTGCCAGCGGAGATTATGAGCAGTTCTTC.

This clonotype was seen repeatedly, ten times or more. The V call is TRBV6-9, the J call TRBJ2-3; 10 positions match TRBD1. Unmatched junction bases numbered 3, after V lost 1 base and J lost 2 bases. CDR3 size: 16 residues. Germline CDR1 MNHGY, CDR2 SVAAGI. The CDR3 DNA reads as TGTGCCAGCAGTTATTGGACAGGGGGGCTCACAGATACGCAGTATTTT. Residues: CASSYWTGGLTDTQYF.

A few counts support this clonotype. The chain has TRBV10-3 and TRBJ2-7; D remains unclear. The V gene's germline CDR1 is ENHRY and CDR2 SYGVKD. The CDR3 sequence is 14 residues long. The V end lost 3 bases, the J end lost 2 bases, and 11 bases lay between the germline ends. CDR3 sequence: CAISELQRAYEQYF. For the CDR3, the DNA is TGTGCCATCAGTGAATTACAGCGAGCCTACGAGCAGTACTTC.

There are many counts of this clonotype. V is TRBV30 and J is TRBJ1-1; D is unclear. Germline lookup yields CDR1 GTSNPN and CDR2 SVGIG (reference sequence). Trimming took 1 base from V and 0 from J, leaving 6 bases between them. The CDR3 length is 13 residues. For the CDR3, the DNA is TGTGCCTGGAGTGGTCTATTGAACACTGAAGCTTTCTTT. Protein product: CAWSGLLNTEAFF.

This clonotype has a count of ten or more. V gene TRBV27 combines with J gene TRBJ2-2; D is perhaps TRBD2 (6 bases). The CDR3 contains 12 residues. V gave up 10 bases and J gave up 6 bases, with 12 bases separating them. In germline, CDR1 is MNHEY, CDR2 SMNVEV (reference sequence). CDR3 sequence reads: CATGRIAGELFF. The CDR3 bases are TGTGCCACTGGGAGGATCGCCGGGGAGCTGTTTTTT.

In DNA form, the CDR3 reads TGTGCCAGCAGACGGTGGCAAGGACAGGGGGCGTCTGGGGCCAACGTCCTGACTTTC. Translation: CASRRWQGQGASGANVLTF. The genes are TRBV6-1 and TRBJ2-6; 11 bases align to TRBD1. Trimming took 6 bases from V and 1 from J; bases not matched to a gene: 11. This CDR3 contains 19 residues. Germline V lookup: CDR1 MNHNS, CDR2 SASEGT.

Comment on this clonotype: This may stem from a read error, because a much larger clone lies one nucleotide away. The chain has TRBV7-2 and TRBJ2-1; D is possibly TRBD2 (6 bases). Germline V gene sequence: CDR1 SGHTA, CDR2 FQGNSA. CDR3 size: 15 residues. The CDR3 nucleotides read TGTGCCAGCAGCTTGCGGCGGGACCCCTACAATAAGCAGTTCTTC. Amino acid sequence: CASSLRRDPYNKQFF.

In its sample, this clonotype was seen many times. The CDR3 region is CASSLNFYNEQFF. CDR3 sequence (DNA): TGTGCCAGCAGCCTGAACTTTTACAATGAGCAGTTCTTC. The J gene is TRBJ2-1, the V gene TRBV5-5; D is undetermined. V lost 4 bases, J lost 4 bases, and 9 bases lay in between. This CDR3 comprises 13 residues. Germline CDR1 reads SGHKS; CDR2 reads YYEKEE (reference sequence). Looking up the rest from reference TRBV5-5 and TRBJ2-1 gives the full variable domain: DAGVTQSPTHLIKTRGQQVTLRCSPISGHKSVSWYQQVLGQGPQFIFQYYEKEERGRGNFPDRFSARQFPNYSSELNVNALLLGDSALYLCASSLNFYNEQFFGPGTRLTVL.

This clonotype showed up many times. The chain has TRBV30 and TRBJ2-1; TRBD1 or TRBD2 may be the D gene (6 bases each). Germline V CDR1 and CDR2: GTSNPN, SVGIG (reference sequence). The V end lost 0 bases, the J end lost 9 bases, and 15 bases lay between the germline ends. This CDR3 has 14 amino acids. Written as DNA, the CDR3 is TGTGCCTGGAGTGTACCCCGGGGGCCTGGTGAGCAGTTCTTC. Translating gives CAWSVPRGPGEQFF. Combining the CDR3 with reference TRBV30 and TRBJ2-1 gives the whole variable domain SQTIHQWPATLVQPVGSPLSLECTVEGTSNPNLYWYRQAAGRGLQLLFYSVGIGQISSEVPQNLSASRPQDRQFILSSKKLLLSDSGFYLCAWSVPRGPGEQFFGPGTRLTVL.

The CDR3 DNA reads as TGTGCCAGCAGTTCCGCGGACTTGGCGGGAGGCTACACCTTC. Protein sequence: CASSSADLAGGYTF. This chain joins TRBV28 and TRBJ1-2; D is undetermined. CDR1 and CDR2 from the germline V gene are MDHEN and SYDVKM. CDR3 length: 14 residues. The V and J ends lost 4 bases and 8 bases respectively, with 17 bases between them.

This clonotype was seen a few times. V gene TRBV7-6 combines with J gene TRBJ1-5; D perhaps matches TRBD1 (5 bases). Trimming took off 1 base at V and 3 bases at J, with 13 bases between the two ends. CDR3 length: 16 residues. Germline-derived CDR1 and CDR2 are SGHVS and FNYEAQ. For the CDR3, the DNA is TGTGCCAGCAGCTTAGTCGGGGGACCCTCCAATCAGCCCCAGCATTTT. This gives the protein CASSLVGGPSNQPQHF.

This clonotype was seen more than once but under ten times. The J gene is TRBJ1-1, the V gene TRBV12-3 or TRBV12-4; tentative D call: TRBD1 (5 bases). This CDR3 region has 13 residues. Trimming removed 1 base at V and 7 bases at J, with 10 bases between. CDR3 DNA: TGTGCCAGCAGTTTAGTTCGGGGCGGTGAAGCTTTCTTT. This translates into CASSLVRGGEAFF.

Ten or more counts support this clonotype. The CDR3 nucleotides read TGCAGTGCTCACCGGGGGAGGAATCAGCCCCAGCATTTT. Translation gives CSAHRGRNQPQHF. The genes are TRBV20-1 and TRBJ1-5; possible D gene TRBD1, 5 bases. The ends were cut back, 5 bases at V and 4 bases at J, with 12 bases in the middle. Germline loops: CDR1 DFQATT, CDR2 SNEGSKA (reference sequence). There are 13 residues in the CDR3.

This clonotype appeared a few times. The V gene is TRBV7-9, the J gene TRBJ1-5; D gene uncertain. Germline CDR1 is SEHNR and CDR2 is FQNEAQ (reference sequence). This CDR3 has 12 amino acids. V dropped 1 base and J dropped 5 bases, with 3 bases sitting between them. The CDR3 loop reads CASSLVDQPQHF. In DNA, the CDR3 is TGTGCCAGCAGCTTAGTCGATCAGCCCCAGCATTTT. The complete variable domain, with remaining parts taken from reference TRBV7-9 and TRBJ1-5, reads DTGVSQNPRHKITKRGQNVTFRCDPISEHNRLYWYRQTLGQGPEFLTYFQNEAQLEKSRLLSDRFSAERPKGSFSTLEIQRTEQGDSAMYLCASSLVDQPQHFGDGTRLSIL.

This sequence joins TRBV19 and TRBJ2-1, with D uncertain. The CDR3 sequence is 14 residues long. V lost 5 bases to trimming and J lost 1 base, with 9 bases between them. Germline V lookup: CDR1 LNHDA, CDR2 SQIVND (reference sequence). CDR3 coding DNA: TGTGCCAGTAGTTCCCTCCTATCCTACAATGAGCAGTTCTTC. This encodes CASSSLLSYNEQFF.

This clonotype came up many times. The chain is built from TRBV11-2 and TRBJ2-1, with 7 positions matching TRBD2. The CDR3 is made up of 16 amino acids. Germline V CDR1 and CDR2: SGHAT, FQNNGV. Trimming at V came to 2 bases and at J to 4 bases, leaving 8 bases not matched to a gene. CDR3 DNA sequence: TGTGCCAGCAGCTTACGGTTCCAGCGGGATTACAATGAGCAGTTCTTC. Its translation: CASSLRFQRDYNEQFF. The variable domain in full, completed from reference TRBV11-2 and TRBJ2-1, reads EAGVAQSPRYKIIEKRQSVAFWCNPISGHATLYWYQQILGQGPKLLIQFQNNGVVDDSQLPKDRFSAERLKGVDSTLKIQPAKLEDSAVYLCASSLRFQRDYNEQFFGPGTRLTVL.

On this clonotype itself: Being one base from a much bigger clone, this may be a read error. It is likely a read error, because the conserved phenylalanine at the end of the CDR3 is missing. This rearrangement joins TRBV5-8 to TRBJ1-1, with TRBD1 matching 8 bases. With V trimmed by 0 bases and J by 3 bases, 1 base remained unmatched. The germline V gene has CDR1 SGHTS and CDR2 YDEGEE. The CDR3 is 14 residues long. The CDR3 loop is CASSLGQGYTEAFL. The DNA of the CDR3 is TGTGCCAGCAGCTTGGGACAGGGGTACACTGAAGCTTTCCTT.